Listed here are 21 T cell receptor beta chains from one sample, sequenced in a study of blood T cell repertoires in COVID-19. TCRdb's table, derived via immunoSEQ multiplex PCR, lists solely in-frame clones and lacks some. The data show a few hundred thousand clones, around 84% seen once. The sequenced sample was peripheral blood. All receptors derive from a woman between 35 and 50 years old who had recovered from COVID-19.

The V call is TRBV19, the J call TRBJ2-7, with 7 bases lining up with TRBD1. V trimming: 5 bases; J trimming: 7 bases; junction bases outside the gene matches: 14. The germline V gene has CDR1 LNHDA and CDR2 SQIVND (reference sequence). The length of the CDR3 is 15 residues. The CDR3 is CASSGLGTGAREQYF. The CDR3 DNA follows: TGTGCCAGTAGTGGGCTCGGAACAGGGGCAAGGGAGCAGTACTTC. The full variable domain, completed using reference TRBV19 and TRBJ2-7, is DGGITQSPKYLFRKEGQNVTLSCEQNLNHDAMYWYRQDPGQGLRLIYYSQIVNDFQKGDIAEGYSVSREKKESFPLTVTSAQKNPTAFYLCASSGLGTGAREQYFGPGTRLTVT.

The rearrangement joins TRBV6-5 to TRBJ2-2; TRBD1 is a possible D gene (6 bases). Looked up from germline, CDR1 is MNHEY and CDR2 is SVGAGI. The CDR3 has 14 amino acids. The ends were cut back, 6 bases at V and 6 bases at J, with 14 bases in the middle. The CDR3 loop is CASSKDSMPGELFF. The CDR3 DNA follows: TGTGCCAGCAGCAAGGACAGTATGCCCGGGGAGCTGTTTTTT.

The chain recombines TRBV7-9 with TRBJ2-1, with D maybe TRBD2 (6 bases). This CDR3 has 15 residues. V lost 8 bases and J 5 bases, leaving 19 bases between the germline ends. Germline CDR1 is SEHNR and CDR2 is FQNEAQ (reference sequence). Here the CDR3 reads CASGGRLLIDNEQFF. DNA of the CDR3: TGTGCCAGCGGAGGGCGCCTGTTAATCGACAATGAGCAGTTCTTC.

Note on this clone: The junction does not match germline at one end; this may be a read error. The rearrangement joins TRBV7-7 to TRBJ2-5, with D tentatively TRBD1 (6 bases). The germline V gene has CDR1 SSHAT and CDR2 FNYEAQ (reference sequence). This CDR3 contains 14 residues. CDR3 nucleotides: TGTGCTAGCAGCTCCGGGACATTAAGCGGGACCCAGTACTTC. The encoded protein is CASSSGTLSGTQYF.

The chain recombines TRBV10-1 with TRBJ2-1; 13 nucleotides agree with TRBD2. Germline loops: CDR1 WNHNN, CDR2 SYGVQD (reference sequence). The CDR3 spans 16 residues. The ends lost 1 base at V and 7 bases at J; junction bases unmatched: 4. CDR3 protein: CASSEFATSGGNEQFF. The CDR3 DNA is TGCGCCAGCAGTGAGTTTGCGACTAGCGGGGGGAATGAGCAGTTCTTC.

For the CDR3, the DNA is TGCGCCAGCAGTAGCAGGTTTTCGGGCAATCAGCCCCAGCATTTT. Amino acids: CASSSRFSGNQPQHF. The chain joins TRBV23-1 to TRBJ1-5, with unresolved D. TRBV23-1 carries the ORF label, with uncertain function. There are 15 residues in the CDR3. V was pared by 5 bases and J by 2 bases, with 13 bases between.

V gene TRBV7-9 combines with J gene TRBJ1-1; TRBD1 is a possible D gene (5 bases). Trimming removed 4 bases from V and 11 bases from J, with 17 bases in between. The CDR3 is 13 residues long. Germline V gene lookup returns CDR1 SEHNR and CDR2 FQNEAQ (reference sequence). CDR3 amino acids: CASSSGQGVEAFF. Here the CDR3 DNA reads TGTGCCAGCAGCTCCGGCCAAGGGGTTGAGGCTTTCTTT. The variable domain in full, with the rest retrieved from reference TRBV7-9 and TRBJ1-1, is DTGVSQNPRHKITKRGQNVTFRCDPISEHNRLYWYRQTLGQGPEFLTYFQNEAQLEKSRLLSDRFSAERPKGSFSTLEIQRTEQGDSAMYLCASSSGQGVEAFFGQGTRLTVV.

The genes are TRBV4-3 and TRBJ2-5, with D unresolved. Germline V lookup: CDR1 LGHNA, CDR2 YSLEER. The CDR3 sequence is 15 residues long. Trimming took off 0 bases at V and 2 bases at J, with 10 bases between the two ends. CDR3 in amino acids: CASSQETSGQETQYF. The CDR3 DNA reads TGCGCCAGCAGCCAAGAAACGTCAGGACAAGAGACCCAGTACTTC.

The J gene is TRBJ1-4, the V gene TRBV5-1; D unclear. Germline V gives CDR1 SGHRS, CDR2 YFSETQ. The CDR3 extends over 17 amino acids. The V end lost 0 bases, the J end lost 4 bases, and 16 bases lay between the germline ends. In DNA, the CDR3 is TGCGCCAGCAGCTTGGTGGGTCCGGGGTATGGTAATGAAAAACTGTTTTTT. It codes for CASSLVGPGYGNEKLFF. Drawing the rest from reference TRBV5-1 and TRBJ1-4, the complete variable domain is KAGVTQTPRYLIKTRGQQVTLSCSPISGHRSVSWYQQTPGQGLQFLFEYFSETQRNKGNFPGRFSGRQFSNSRSEMNVSTLELGDSALYLCASSLVGPGYGNEKLFFGSGTQLSVL.

The rearrangement joins TRBV5-1 to TRBJ2-2; no firm D call. Trimming cost V 0 bases and J 5 bases, with 11 bases left between them. The CDR3 length is 15 residues. CDR1 and CDR2 from the germline V gene are SGHRS and YFSETQ. Here the CDR3 reads CASSLDAAETGELFF. For the CDR3, the DNA is TGCGCCAGCAGCTTGGACGCGGCGGAAACCGGGGAGCTGTTTTTT.

J is TRBJ2-7 and V is TRBV28, with 9 bases matching TRBD2. Germline trimming cut 4 bases from V and 2 bases from J; bases unmatched to any gene: 3. The CDR3 covers 14 residues. Germline V gene sequence: CDR1 MDHEN, CDR2 SYDVKM. CDR3 sequence: CASSSSGETYEQYF. The CDR3 DNA follows: TGTGCCAGCAGTTCTAGCGGGGAGACCTACGAGCAGTACTTC. The entire variable domain, with the rest obtained from reference TRBV28 and TRBJ2-7, is as follows: DVKVTQSSRYLVKRTGEKVFLECVQDMDHENMFWYRQDPGLGLRLIYFSYDVKMKEKGDIPEGYSVSREKKERFSLILESASTNQTSMYLCASSSSGETYEQYFGPGTRLTVT.

The rearrangement uses TRBV5-4 and TRBJ1-5; 7 bases agree with TRBD1. Germline CDR1 and CDR2: SGHNT and YYREEE (reference sequence). The CDR3 contains 15 residues. V dropped 0 bases and J dropped 5; count of bases not matched to a gene: 5. CDR3 sequence: CASSLGGQPDQPQHF. The DNA for the CDR3 is TGTGCCAGCAGCTTGGGGGGACAGCCGGATCAGCCCCAGCATTTT.

The V call is TRBV12-3 or TRBV12-4, the J call TRBJ1-6; unclear D gene. The CDR3 is made up of 12 amino acids. The V gene lost 3 bases and the J gene lost 9 bases, with 6 bases spanning the gap. The CDR3 reads CASSFGGSPLHF. DNA of the CDR3: TGTGCCAGCAGTTTCGGTGGTTCACCCCTCCACTTT.

This sequence joins TRBV18 and TRBJ1-5; TRBD1 might be the D (6 bases). The CDR3 sequence is 15 residues long. V shed 0 bases and J shed 5 bases, with 11 bases lying between them. Germline V gives CDR1 KGHSH, CDR2 LQKENI. The CDR3 sequence is CASSPPGGADQPQHF. CDR3 nucleotides: TGTGCCAGCTCACCACCAGGGGGGGCTGATCAGCCCCAGCATTTT. The full variable domain, completed using reference TRBV18 and TRBJ1-5, is NAGVMQNPRHLVRRRGQEARLRCSPMKGHSHVYWYRQLPEEGLKFMVYLQKENIIDESGMPKERFSAEFPKEGPSILRIQQVVRGDSAAYFCASSPPGGADQPQHFGDGTRLSIL.

This chain connects TRBV12-3 or TRBV12-4 to TRBJ2-1, with D possibly TRBD2 on 6 matching bases. This CDR3 contains 13 residues. V lost 2 bases and J 6 bases, leaving 8 bases between the germline ends. CDR3 loop: CASSLLGGNEQFF. CDR3 DNA sequence: TGTGCCAGCAGTTTACTCGGGGGCAATGAGCAGTTCTTC.

The rearrangement links TRBV3-1 (or the pseudogene TRBV3-2) to TRBJ1-6; D is possibly TRBD1 (6 bases). The length of the CDR3 is 16 residues. Germline V lookup: CDR1 LGHDT, CDR2 YNNKEL (reference sequence). V lost 1 base and J 7 bases, leaving 14 bases between the germline ends. The CDR3 nucleotides read TGTGCCAGCAGCCAAGCTGTGGGACACCCGAATTCACCCCTCCACTTT. Translated: CASSQAVGHPNSPLHF.

Points on this clone: In the same sample, other DNA sequences code for this CDR3. This chain links TRBV18 with TRBJ1-3, with D possibly matching TRBD1 (5 bases). The CDR3 length is 16 residues. The V end lost 3 bases, the J end lost 0 bases, and 12 bases lay between the germline ends. Per the germline V gene, CDR1 is KGHSH and CDR2 is LQKENI. The CDR3 reads CASSPLDTYSGNTIYF. CDR3 DNA sequence: TGTGCCAGCTCACCGCTGGACACTTACTCTGGAAACACCATATATTTT.

V and J are TRBV5-6 and TRBJ1-4; TRBD1 might be the D (6 bases). The germline V gene has CDR1 SGHDT and CDR2 YYEEEE. The CDR3 consists of 14 residues. Between the trimmed V and J ends, which lost 2 bases and 6 bases, there was a span of 11 bases. The CDR3 DNA follows: TGTGCCAGCAGCTTATTAGGGGGAGATGAAAAACTGTTTTTT. Amino acid sequence: CASSLLGGDEKLFF.

The chain has TRBV20-1 and TRBJ2-7; TRBD2 matches 8 bases. The CDR3 sequence is 14 residues long. Per the germline V gene, CDR1 is DFQATT and CDR2 is SNEGSKA (reference sequence). J was trimmed by 7 bases and V by 3 bases; bases with no gene match: 11. DNA for the CDR3: TGCAGTGCTAGTTCGAAGCGGGGGCGTGAGGAGCAGTACTTC. Translation: CSASSKRGREEQYF.

The rearrangement uses TRBV28 and TRBJ2-7; no reliable D call. Trimming pared 6 bases from V and 1 base from J, leaving 7 bases between. CDR1 is MDHEN, CDR2 SYDVKM, per germline. The CDR3 is made up of 12 amino acids. CDR3 in amino acids: CASRSESYEQYF. The CDR3 DNA sequence: TGTGCCAGCAGGTCAGAATCCTACGAGCAGTACTTC.

This clone was observed once. V usage is TRBV9 and J usage is TRBJ2-2, with TRBD1 as a possible D gene (5 bases). This CDR3 is built from 16 residues. The germline V gene encodes CDR1 SGDLS and CDR2 YYNGEE. Trimming pared 3 bases from V and 1 base from J, leaving 13 bases between. CDR3 sequence reads: CASSGKYDRNTGELFF. CDR3 sequence (DNA): TGTGCCAGCAGCGGAAAGTACGACAGGAACACCGGGGAGCTGTTTTTT.